This T cell receptor beta chain was profiled in a study of T cell responses to AZD1222 COVID-19 vaccine. Findings and caveats of the study: Nearly half of spike-specific TCRs reportedly target variant regions that are unmutated in the B.1.351 and B.1.1.7 variants.

Data came from immunoSEQ multiplex PCR; TCRdb stores just in-frame clones and leaves some out. The sample lists about 130,000 clones; roughly 90% were seen once. Second-dose groups at about 4 or about 12 weeks were pooled. In regard to this clone: Its antigen is still unknown.

The germline gives CDR1 SGHRS, CDR2 YFSETQ. V gave up 0 bases and J gave up 5 bases, with 12 bases separating them. This CDR3 has 15 residues. The V and J genes are TRBV5-1 and TRBJ1-5; TRBD1 might be the D (5 bases). This TCR was sampled from an adult who received the AZD1222 COVID-19 vaccine. Here the sequenced sample was peripheral blood, taken 28 days after the second AZD1222 dose. CDR3 protein: CASSLEGDGDQPQHF. CDR3 bases: TGCGCCAGCAGCTTGGAAGGGGATGGGGATCAGCCCCAGCATTTT.